The rows below give T cell receptor beta chains drawn from one sample of a study of T cells of healthy individuals. TCRdb itself ran the 5' RACE reads through MiXCR, one entry per CDR3 protein. The data contain around 83,000 distinct CDR3 sequences, approximately 5.4% of them singletons. The receptors stem from a female donor in good health. Both conserved end residues are part of each CDR3. Each record gives: J gene, V gene, CDR3 protein.

J gene: TRBJ2-1; V gene: TRBV6-2/TRBV6-3; CDR3 protein: CASSWIAEGYNEQFF
J gene: TRBJ1-4; V gene: TRBV7-2; CDR3 protein: CASSPGRAEKLFF
J gene: TRBJ1-5; V gene: TRBV5-6; CDR3 protein: CASSLQGINQPQHF
J gene: TRBJ1-1; V gene: TRBV12-3/TRBV12-4; CDR3 protein: CASSFFNTEAFF
J gene: TRBJ2-1; V gene: TRBV4-3; CDR3 protein: CASSTSGSSYNEQFF
J gene: TRBJ2-7; V gene: TRBV7-2; CDR3 protein: CASSSSGQISREQYF
J gene: TRBJ2-1; V gene: TRBV7-3; CDR3 protein: CASSSQGLQPYNEQFF
J gene: TRBJ2-7; V gene: TRBV4-1; CDR3 protein: CASSQDPDGTKGEQYF
J gene: TRBJ2-7; V gene: TRBV6-1; CDR3 protein: CASSENERTLYHHEQYF
J gene: TRBJ1-6; V gene: TRBV7-2; CDR3 protein: CASSFRPGEPYNSPLHF
J gene: TRBJ2-7; V gene: TRBV7-2; CDR3 protein: CASSLPGSAHEQYF
J gene: TRBJ2-7; V gene: TRBV2; CDR3 protein: CASSRQGISYEQYF
J gene: TRBJ2-1; V gene: TRBV18; CDR3 protein: CASSPRPISSTSYNEQFF
J gene: TRBJ1-2; V gene: TRBV7-9; CDR3 protein: CASSLGEYENYGYTF
J gene: TRBJ2-7; V gene: TRBV4-3; CDR3 protein: CASSQKFDYLSEQYF
J gene: TRBJ1-2; V gene: TRBV28; CDR3 protein: CASSPSWTGKGYTF
J gene: TRBJ2-1; V gene: TRBV12-3/TRBV12-4; CDR3 protein: CASSRYDKMFNEQFF